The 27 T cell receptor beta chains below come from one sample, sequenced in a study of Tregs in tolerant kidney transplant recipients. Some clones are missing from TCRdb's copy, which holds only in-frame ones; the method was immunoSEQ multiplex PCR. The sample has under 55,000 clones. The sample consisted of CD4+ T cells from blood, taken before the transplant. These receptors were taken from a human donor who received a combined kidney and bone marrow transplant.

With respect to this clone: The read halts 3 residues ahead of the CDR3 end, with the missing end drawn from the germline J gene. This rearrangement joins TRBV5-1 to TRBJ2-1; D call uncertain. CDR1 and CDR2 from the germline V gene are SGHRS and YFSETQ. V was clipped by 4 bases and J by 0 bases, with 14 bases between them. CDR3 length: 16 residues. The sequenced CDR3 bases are TGCGCCAGCAGCGATCCCCAGGTGAGCTCCTACAATGAG. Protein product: CASSDPQVSSYNE. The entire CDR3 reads CASSDPQVSSYNEQFF.

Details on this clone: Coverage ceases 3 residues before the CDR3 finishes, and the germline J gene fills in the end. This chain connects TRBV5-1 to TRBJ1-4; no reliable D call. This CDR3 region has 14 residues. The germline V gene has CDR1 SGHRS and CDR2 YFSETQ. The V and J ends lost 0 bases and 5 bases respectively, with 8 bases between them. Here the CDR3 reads CASSLDTRNEKLFF. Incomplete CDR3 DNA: TGCGCCAGCAGCTTGGACACGAGGAATGAAAAA.

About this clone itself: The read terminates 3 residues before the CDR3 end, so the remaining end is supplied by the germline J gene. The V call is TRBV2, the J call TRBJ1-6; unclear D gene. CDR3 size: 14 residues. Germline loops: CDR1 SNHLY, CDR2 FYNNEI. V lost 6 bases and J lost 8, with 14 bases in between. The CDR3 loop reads CASSAQRVDSPLHF. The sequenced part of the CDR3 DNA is TGTGCCAGCAGCGCCCAGCGGGTGGATTCACCC.

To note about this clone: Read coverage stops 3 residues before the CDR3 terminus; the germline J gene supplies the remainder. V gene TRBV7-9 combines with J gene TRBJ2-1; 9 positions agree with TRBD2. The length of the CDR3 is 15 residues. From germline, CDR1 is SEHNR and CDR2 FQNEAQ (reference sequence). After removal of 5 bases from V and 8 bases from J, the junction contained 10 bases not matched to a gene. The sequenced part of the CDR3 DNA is TGTGCCAGCAGCCCCCGGGCTAGCGGGGTCTATGAG. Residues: CASSPRASGVYE. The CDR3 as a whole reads CASSPRASGVYEQFF.

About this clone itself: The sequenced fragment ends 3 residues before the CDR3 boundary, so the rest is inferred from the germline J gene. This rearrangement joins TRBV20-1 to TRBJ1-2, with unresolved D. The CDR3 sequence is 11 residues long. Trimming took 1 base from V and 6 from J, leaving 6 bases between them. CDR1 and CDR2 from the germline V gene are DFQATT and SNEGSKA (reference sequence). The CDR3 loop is CSARVLDGYTF. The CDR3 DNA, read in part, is TGCAGTGCTAGAGTTTTAGATGGC.

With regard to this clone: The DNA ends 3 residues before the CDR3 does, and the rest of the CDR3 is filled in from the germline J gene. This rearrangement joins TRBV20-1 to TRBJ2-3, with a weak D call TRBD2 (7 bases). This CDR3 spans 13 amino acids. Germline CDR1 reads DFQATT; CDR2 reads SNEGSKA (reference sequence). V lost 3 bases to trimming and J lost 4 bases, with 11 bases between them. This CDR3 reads CSARGGRADTQYF. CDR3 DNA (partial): TGCAGTGCTAGGGGGGGGCGAGCAGATACG.

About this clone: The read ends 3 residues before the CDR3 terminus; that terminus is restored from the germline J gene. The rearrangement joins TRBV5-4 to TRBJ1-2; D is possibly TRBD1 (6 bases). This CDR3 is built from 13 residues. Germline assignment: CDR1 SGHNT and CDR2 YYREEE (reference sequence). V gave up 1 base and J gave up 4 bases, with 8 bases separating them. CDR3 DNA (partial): TGTGCCAGCAGCTTGACAGGGTCCTATGGC. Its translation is CASSLTGSYG. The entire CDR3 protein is CASSLTGSYGYTF.

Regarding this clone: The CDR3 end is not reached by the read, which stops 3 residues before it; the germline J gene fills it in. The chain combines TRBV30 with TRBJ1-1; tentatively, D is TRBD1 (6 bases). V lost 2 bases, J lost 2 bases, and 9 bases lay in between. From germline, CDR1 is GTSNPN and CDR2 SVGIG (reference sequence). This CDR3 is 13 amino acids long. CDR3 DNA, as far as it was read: TGTGCCTGGAGTTTGGACAGTAACACTGAA. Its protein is CAWSLDSNTE. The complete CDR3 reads CAWSLDSNTEAFF. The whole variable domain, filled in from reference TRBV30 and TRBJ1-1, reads SQTIHQWPATLVQPVGSPLSLECTVEGTSNPNLYWYRQAAGRGLQLLFYSVGIGQISSEVPQNLSASRPQDRQFILSSKKLLLSDSGFYLCAWSLDSNTEAFFGQGTRLTVV.

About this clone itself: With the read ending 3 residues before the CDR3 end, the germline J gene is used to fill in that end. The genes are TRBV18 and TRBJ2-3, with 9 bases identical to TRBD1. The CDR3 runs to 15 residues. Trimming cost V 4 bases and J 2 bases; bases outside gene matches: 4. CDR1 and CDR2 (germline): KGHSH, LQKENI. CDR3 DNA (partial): TGTGCCAGCTCACTTTACAGGGGGCTCACAGATACG. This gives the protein CASSLYRGLTDT. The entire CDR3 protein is CASSLYRGLTDTQYF.

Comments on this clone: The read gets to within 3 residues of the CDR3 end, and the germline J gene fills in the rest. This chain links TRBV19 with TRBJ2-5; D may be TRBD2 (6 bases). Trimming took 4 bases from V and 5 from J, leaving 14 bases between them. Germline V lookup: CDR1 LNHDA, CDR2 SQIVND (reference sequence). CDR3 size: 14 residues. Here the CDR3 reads CASSSLRGKETQYF. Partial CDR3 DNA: TGTGCCAGTAGTAGTCTTCGCGGGAAGGAGACC.

CDR3 in amino acids: CSAVGGVGYGYTF. The CDR3 DNA, read in part, is TGCAGTGCAGTGGGGGGTGTGGGCTATGGC. This chain connects TRBV20-1 to TRBJ1-2; TRBD1 might be the D (5 bases). The read terminates 3 residues ahead of where the CDR3 ends, so the germline J gene completes it. Per the germline V gene, CDR1 is DFQATT and CDR2 is SNEGSKA (reference sequence). Deletions cut 6 bases from V and 4 bases from J, with 15 bases between. The CDR3 contains 13 residues.

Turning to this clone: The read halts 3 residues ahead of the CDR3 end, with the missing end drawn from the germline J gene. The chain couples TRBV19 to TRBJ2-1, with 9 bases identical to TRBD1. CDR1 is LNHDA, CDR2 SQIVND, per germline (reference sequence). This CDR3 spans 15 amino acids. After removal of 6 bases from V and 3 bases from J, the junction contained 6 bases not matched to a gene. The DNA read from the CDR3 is TGTGCCAGTAGAGCCGGGACAGGGCACTACAATGAG. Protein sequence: CASRAGTGHYNE. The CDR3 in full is CASRAGTGHYNEQFF. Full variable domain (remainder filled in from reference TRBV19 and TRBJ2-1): DGGITQSPKYLFRKEGQNVTLSCEQNLNHDAMYWYRQDPGQGLRLIYYSQIVNDFQKGDIAEGYSVSREKKESFPLTVTSAQKNPTAFYLCASRAGTGHYNEQFFGPGTRLTVL.

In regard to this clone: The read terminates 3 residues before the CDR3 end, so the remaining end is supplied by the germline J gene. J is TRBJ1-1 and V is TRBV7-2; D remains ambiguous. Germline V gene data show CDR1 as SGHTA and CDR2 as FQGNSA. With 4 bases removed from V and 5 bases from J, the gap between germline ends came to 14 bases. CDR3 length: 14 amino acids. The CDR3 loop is CASSSGPGRTEAFF. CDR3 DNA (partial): TGTGCCAGCAGCTCTGGCCCGGGGAGGACTGAA.

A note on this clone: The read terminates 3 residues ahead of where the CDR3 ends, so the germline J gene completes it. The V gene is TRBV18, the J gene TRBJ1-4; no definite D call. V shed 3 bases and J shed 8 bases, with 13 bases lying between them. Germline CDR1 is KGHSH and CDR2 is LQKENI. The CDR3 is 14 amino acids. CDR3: CASSPVRGWEKLFF. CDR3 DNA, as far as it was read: TGTGCCAGCTCACCTGTGCGGGGATGGGAAAAA. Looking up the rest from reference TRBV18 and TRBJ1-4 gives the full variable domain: NAGVMQNPRHLVRRRGQEARLRCSPMKGHSHVYWYRQLPEEGLKFMVYLQKENIIDESGMPKERFSAEFPKEGPSILRIQQVVRGDSAAYFCASSPVRGWEKLFFGSGTQLSVL.

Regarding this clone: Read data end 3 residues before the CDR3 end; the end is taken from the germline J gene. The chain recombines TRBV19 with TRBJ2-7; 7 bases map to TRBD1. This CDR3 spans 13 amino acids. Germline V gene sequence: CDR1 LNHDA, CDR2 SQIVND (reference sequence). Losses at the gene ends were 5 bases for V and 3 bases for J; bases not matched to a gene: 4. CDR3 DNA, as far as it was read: TGTGCCAGTAGTCGGGACAGAGGCTACGAG. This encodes CASSRDRGYE. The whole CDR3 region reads CASSRDRGYEQYF.

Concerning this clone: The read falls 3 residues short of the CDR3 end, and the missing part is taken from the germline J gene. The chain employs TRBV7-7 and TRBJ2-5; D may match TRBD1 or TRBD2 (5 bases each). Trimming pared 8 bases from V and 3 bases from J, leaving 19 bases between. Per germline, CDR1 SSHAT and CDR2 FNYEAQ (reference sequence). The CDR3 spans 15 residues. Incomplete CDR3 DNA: TGTGCCAGCTCCCTTCAGAGGGGATATGAAGAGACC. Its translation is CASSLQRGYEET. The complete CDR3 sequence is CASSLQRGYEETQYF.

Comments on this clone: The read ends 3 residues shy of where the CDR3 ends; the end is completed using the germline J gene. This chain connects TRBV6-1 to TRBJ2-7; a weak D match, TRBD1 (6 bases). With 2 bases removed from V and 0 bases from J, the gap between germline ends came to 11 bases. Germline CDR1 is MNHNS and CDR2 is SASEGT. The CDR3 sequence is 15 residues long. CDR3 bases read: TGTGCCAGCAGTGAATCACCAGGGGCCTCCTACGAG. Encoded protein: CASSESPGASYE. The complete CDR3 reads CASSESPGASYEQYF.

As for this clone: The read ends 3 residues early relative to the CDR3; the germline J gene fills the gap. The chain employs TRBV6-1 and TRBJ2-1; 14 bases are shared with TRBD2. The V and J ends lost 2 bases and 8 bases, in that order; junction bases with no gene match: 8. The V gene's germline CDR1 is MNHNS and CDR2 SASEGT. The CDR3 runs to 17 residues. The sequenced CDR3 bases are TGTGCCAGCAGTGAAACGACTAGCGGGAGGGCCGGCGATGAG. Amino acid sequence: CASSETTSGRAGDE. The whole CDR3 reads CASSETTSGRAGDEQFF.

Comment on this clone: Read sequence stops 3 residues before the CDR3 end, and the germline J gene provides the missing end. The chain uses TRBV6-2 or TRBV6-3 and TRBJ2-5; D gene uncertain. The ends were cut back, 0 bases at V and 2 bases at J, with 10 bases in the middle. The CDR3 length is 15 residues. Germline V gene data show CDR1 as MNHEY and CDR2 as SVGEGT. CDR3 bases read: TGTGCCAGCAGTTACTCTCCAGGTGATCAAGAGACC. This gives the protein CASSYSPGDQET. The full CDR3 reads CASSYSPGDQETQYF.

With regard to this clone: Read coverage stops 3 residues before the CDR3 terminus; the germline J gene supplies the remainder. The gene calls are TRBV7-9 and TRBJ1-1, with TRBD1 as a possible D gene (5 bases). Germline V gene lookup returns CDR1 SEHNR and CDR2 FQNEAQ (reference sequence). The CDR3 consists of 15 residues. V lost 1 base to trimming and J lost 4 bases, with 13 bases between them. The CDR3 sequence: CASSLDPRVPTEAFF. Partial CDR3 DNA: TGTGCCAGCAGCTTAGATCCCAGGGTACCCACTGAA.

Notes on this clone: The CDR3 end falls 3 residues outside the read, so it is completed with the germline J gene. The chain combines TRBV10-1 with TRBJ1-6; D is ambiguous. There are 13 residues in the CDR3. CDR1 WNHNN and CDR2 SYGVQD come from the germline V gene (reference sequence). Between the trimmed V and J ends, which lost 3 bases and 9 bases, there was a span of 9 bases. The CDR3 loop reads CASSDQQPSPLHF. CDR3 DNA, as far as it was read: TGCGCCAGCAGTGATCAACAGCCTTCACCC.

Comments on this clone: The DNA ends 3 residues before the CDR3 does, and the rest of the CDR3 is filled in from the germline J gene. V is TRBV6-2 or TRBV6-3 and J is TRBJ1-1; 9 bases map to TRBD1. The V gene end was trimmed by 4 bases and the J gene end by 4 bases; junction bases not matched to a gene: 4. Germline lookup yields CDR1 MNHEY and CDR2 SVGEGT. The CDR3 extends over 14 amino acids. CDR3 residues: CASSFGTGPTEAFF. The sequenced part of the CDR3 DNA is TGTGCCAGCAGTTTCGGGACAGGGCCCACTGAA.

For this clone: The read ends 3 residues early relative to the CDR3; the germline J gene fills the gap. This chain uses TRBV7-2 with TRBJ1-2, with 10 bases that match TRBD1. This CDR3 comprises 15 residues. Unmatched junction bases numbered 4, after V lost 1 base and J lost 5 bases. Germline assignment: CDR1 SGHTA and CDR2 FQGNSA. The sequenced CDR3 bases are TGTGCCAGCAGCTTAGGTTGGACAGGGGGTTATGGC. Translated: CASSLGWTGGYG. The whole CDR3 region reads CASSLGWTGGYGYTF. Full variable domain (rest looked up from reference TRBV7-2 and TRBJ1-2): GAGVSQSPSNKVTEKGKDVELRCDPISGHTALYWYRQSLGQGLEFLIYFQGNSAPDKSGLPSDRFSAERTGGSVSTLTIQRTQQEDSAVYLCASSLGWTGGYGYTFGSGTRLTVV.

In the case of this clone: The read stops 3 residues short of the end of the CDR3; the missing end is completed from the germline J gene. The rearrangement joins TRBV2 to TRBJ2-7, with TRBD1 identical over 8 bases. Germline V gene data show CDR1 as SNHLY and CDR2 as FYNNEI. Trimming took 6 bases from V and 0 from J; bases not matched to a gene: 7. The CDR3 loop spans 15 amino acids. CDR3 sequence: CASSPGQVSSYEQYF. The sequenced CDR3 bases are TGTGCCAGCAGCCCGGGACAGGTCAGCTCCTACGAG. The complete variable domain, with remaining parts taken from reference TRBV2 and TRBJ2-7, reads EPEVTQTPSHQVTQMGQEVILRCVPISNHLYFYWYRQILGQKVEFLVSFYNNEISEKSEIFDDQFSVERPDGSNFTLKIRSTKLEDSAMYFCASSPGQVSSYEQYFGPGTRLTVT.

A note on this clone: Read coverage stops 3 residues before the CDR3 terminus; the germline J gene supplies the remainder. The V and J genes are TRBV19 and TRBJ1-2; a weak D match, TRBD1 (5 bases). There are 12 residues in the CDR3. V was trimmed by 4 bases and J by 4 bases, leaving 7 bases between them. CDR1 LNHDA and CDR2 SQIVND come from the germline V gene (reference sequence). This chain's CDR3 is CASSNQGYGYTF. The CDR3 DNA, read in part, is TGTGCCAGTAGTAATCAGGGCTATGGC.

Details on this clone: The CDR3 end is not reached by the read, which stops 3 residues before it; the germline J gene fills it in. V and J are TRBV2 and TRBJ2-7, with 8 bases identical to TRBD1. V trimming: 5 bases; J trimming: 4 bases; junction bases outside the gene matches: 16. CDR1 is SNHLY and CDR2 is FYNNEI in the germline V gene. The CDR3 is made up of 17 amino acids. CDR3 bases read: TGTGCCAGCAGTCCTCGCGACCTCCGGGACAGGCGGTACGAG. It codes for CASSPRDLRDRRYE. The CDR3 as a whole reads CASSPRDLRDRRYEQYF.

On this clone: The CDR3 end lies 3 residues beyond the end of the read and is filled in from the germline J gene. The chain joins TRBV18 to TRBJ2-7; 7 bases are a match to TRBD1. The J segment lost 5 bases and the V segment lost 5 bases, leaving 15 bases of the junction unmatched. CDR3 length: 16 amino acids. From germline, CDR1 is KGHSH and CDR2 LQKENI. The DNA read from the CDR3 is TGTGCCAGCTCAACGAAGACAGGGAAGATCGGGGACGAG. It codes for CASSTKTGKIGDE. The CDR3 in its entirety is CASSTKTGKIGDEQYF.